The present T cell receptor beta chain was sequenced within a study of PD-L1 blockade in urothelial cancer (dated by TCRdb to 2016 to 2017). Study-wide context: All patients started therapy in the mid-2010s and received atezolizumab 1,200 mg intravenously every 3 weeks. Pretreatment blood TCR-seq was available for about 27 patients, at least one posttreatment blood collection was obtained for 25 or so patients, and tumor TCR-seq was available for 25 or so patients. About 90% of the roughly 29 patients were identified as males with urothelial cancer of bladder origin, and a prior smoking history was reported by 18 of 29 patients. Pretreatment tumor samples and matched peripheral blood, collected serially before and after atezolizumab treatment, underwent TCR sequencing. Blood samples were analyzed 3 weeks after the start of treatment (second dose) and 6 weeks after the start of treatment. An exploratory multi-omic analysis was conducted of the somatic, immune and clinical correlates of response to PD-L1 blockade with atezolizumab in urothelial cancer. Durable clinical benefit meant progression-free survival longer than 6 months, and TCR features were also tested against progression-free and overall survival. Blood samples gave a median of about 150,000 T cells and under 85,000 unique TCRs, with a median clonality of around 0.074. Patients had an ECOG performance status of 0 or 1 and had received between 0 and 3 prior chemotherapy regimens. Durable clinical benefit was achieved by nine patients and was not achieved by 20 patients. In the same patients, whole exome sequencing and RNA sequencing of pretreatment tumors were performed in addition to TCR sequencing.

General study outcomes and caveats: Because of the small sample size (n ≈ 30) and the many exploratory analyses performed, the results are intended to be regarded as hypothesis-generating. Greater expansion of tumor-associated TCR clones in peripheral blood 3 weeks after the start of treatment was observed in patients with durable benefit (n of about 20, p = 0.022). Improved progression-free and overall survival was associated with having pretreatment peripheral blood TCR clonality below the median.

The sample's time point label, in plain terms: peripheral blood 6 weeks after treatment start. A total of under 30 patients with locally advanced or metastatic urothelial carcinoma, treated at Memorial Sloan Kettering on a trial protocol, made up the cohort. Peripheral blood mononuclear cells were collected from each patient pretreatment and during treatment, giving between 1 and 8 total time points per patient. The Qiagen DNeasy Blood extraction kit was used to purify genomic DNA from total PBMCs and tumor samples. Collected pretreatment and during treatment, PBMCs were isolated and stored as previously described. Synthetic TCR analog templates were spiked into each PCR so that absolute template abundance could be estimated from read counts. The immunoSEQ assay used bias-controlled V and J gene primers to amplify TCRbeta CDR3 regions from genomic DNA. Rearranged TCRbeta segments were sequenced at approximately 20X coverage. As for the original processing: Sequencing errors were corrected by clustering and CDR3s were annotated against IMGT to assign V, D and J genes. Only productive TCRbeta rearrangements were used in downstream analyses, excluding out-of-frame or stop-codon sequences. To compute clonality, Shannon entropy was normalized by the log of the number of unique productive sequences and then subtracted from one. Clones differing between time points or between blood and tumor were identified using Fisher's exact test with Benjamini-Hochberg correction, with an adjusted p below 0.01 applied as the threshold. TCRdb limited this immuneACCESS table to in-frame rearrangements with V and J called. A share of clones is missing; checked studies link under half to unresolved V genes, and the rest is unexplained. The V and J calls and the clone size are those of that table, but D and trimming were determined from the DNA. The table for this sample lists 48,000 or so clones; 70% to 90% of them were counted only once. 10% of the sample is held by the ten biggest clonotypes.

Turning to this clone: This clone's antigen is unknown. No quality values exist for individual bases; no much larger clone is one base distant.

Reading from cysteine to phenylalanine, the CDR3 counts 13 amino acids. The retained sequence is limited to the CDR3, 39 bases, with the frame set at the first base. CDR1 and CDR2 (LNHDA, SQIVND) derive from the germline V gene (reference sequence). The germline V and J ends show losses of 6 bases and 4 bases respectively, and no gene match explains 4 bases of the junction. The sample consisted of PBMCs, taken around atezolizumab (anti-PD-L1) treatment. The clonotype was recovered from a man aged 55-75 years with urothelial cancer. This receptor chain uses TRBV19 and TRBJ1-1; 8 junctional bases match TRBD1. The DNA sequence reads TGTGCCAGTAGAGACAGGGGAAGCACTGAAGCTTTCTTT. Its translation reads: CASRDRGSTEAFF.